Below, 10 T cell receptor beta chains from the same sample are listed, as sequenced in a study of identifying expanded T cells in peripheral blood. Using immunoSEQ multiplex PCR, the repertoire was profiled, and TCRdb retains in-frame clones only, with some absent. The data hold 70,000 to 95,000 clones, with 88% observed a single time. Sequencing was done on a sample of blood. The receptors shown here come from a person aged 18-70 years in good health.

This chain uses TRBV4-1 with TRBJ2-5; a possible D gene is TRBD1 (7 bases). Germline lookup yields CDR1 MGHRA and CDR2 YSYEKL. The CDR3 sequence is 14 residues long. Between the trimmed V and J ends, which lost 3 bases and 1 base, there was a span of 9 bases. In DNA form, the CDR3 reads TGCGCCAGCAGCCAGCGGGACAGCCAAGAGACCCAGTACTTC. This codes for CASSQRDSQETQYF.

V usage is TRBV27 and J usage is TRBJ2-5, with 12 nucleotides matching TRBD2. Germline CDR1 and CDR2: MNHEY and SMNVEV (reference sequence). V gave up 4 bases and J gave up 4 bases; unmatched junction bases: 1. CDR3 length equals 14 residues. CDR3 DNA: TGTGCCAGCAGTTCTAGCGGGAGGGGAGAGACCCAGTACTTC. This gives the protein CASSSSGRGETQYF.

The rearrangement joins TRBV10-3 to TRBJ1-1; D not certain. The germline gives CDR1 ENHRY, CDR2 SYGVKD. Trimming stripped 6 bases from V and 1 base from J, with 15 bases between. CDR3 length: 15 amino acids. The CDR3, as DNA: TGTGCCATCAGCTCGGACCAATCCGGGAACACTGAAGCTTTCTTT. It translates to CAISSDQSGNTEAFF.

This sequence joins TRBV28 and TRBJ1-4; no clear D. Germline V gene data show CDR1 as MDHEN and CDR2 as SYDVKM. The V gene lost 3 bases and the J gene lost 7 bases, with 12 bases spanning the gap. The CDR3 runs 14 residues. CDR3 DNA: TGTGCCAGCAGTTTGACTAGGAAAATTGAAAAACTGTTTTTT. It encodes CASSLTRKIEKLFF.

This rearrangement joins TRBV6-5 to TRBJ1-6; TRBD1 is a possible D gene (5 bases). This CDR3 contains 15 residues. The V end lost 6 bases, the J end lost 2 bases, and 11 bases lay between the germline ends. Per the germline V gene, CDR1 is MNHEY and CDR2 is SVGAGI. Written as DNA, the CDR3 is TGTGCCAGCAGCGGGCAGGGCGCCTATAATTCACCCCTCCACTTT. Its translation: CASSGQGAYNSPLHF.

V is TRBV28 and J is TRBJ2-7, with 10 bases lining up with TRBD2. The CDR3 sequence is 15 residues long. CDR1 MDHEN and CDR2 SYDVKM come from the germline V gene. Unmatched junction bases numbered 6, after V lost 4 bases and J lost 3 bases. The CDR3 here is CASSSGTSDRYEQYF. Written as DNA, the CDR3 is TGTGCCAGCAGTTCCGGGACTAGCGATCGCTACGAGCAGTACTTC.

The chain recombines TRBV19 with TRBJ1-5, with D maybe TRBD1 (5 bases). Deletions cut 6 bases from V and 2 bases from J, with 26 bases between. The CDR3 has 19 amino acids. The germline CDR1 and CDR2 sequences are LNHDA and SQIVND (reference sequence). The CDR3 nucleotides read TGTGCCAGTAGCCTACAACCGGGACGTCTAACCGTTGGCAATCAGCCCCAGCATTTT. It translates to CASSLQPGRLTVGNQPQHF.

The chain has TRBV5-1 and TRBJ2-5; TRBD1 matches at 7 bases. Trimming at V came to 0 bases and at J to 4 bases, leaving 3 bases not matched to a gene. Germline V gene sequence: CDR1 SGHRS, CDR2 YFSETQ. This CDR3 has 14 residues. CDR3 residues: CASSLETGTETQYF. CDR3 coding DNA: TGCGCCAGCAGCTTGGAGACAGGGACAGAGACCCAGTACTTC. Complete variable domain (other parts from reference TRBV5-1 and TRBJ2-5): KAGVTQTPRYLIKTRGQQVTLSCSPISGHRSVSWYQQTPGQGLQFLFEYFSETQRNKGNFPGRFSGRQFSNSRSEMNVSTLELGDSALYLCASSLETGTETQYFGPGTRLLVL.

The chain uses TRBV5-4 and TRBJ2-7; 8 bases fit TRBD2. This CDR3 is 18 amino acids long. In germline, CDR1 is SGHNT, CDR2 YYREEE (reference sequence). The J segment lost 3 bases and the V segment lost 4 bases, leaving 18 bases of the junction unmatched. CDR3 protein: CASSLTPTRTSRIYEQYF. The CDR3 DNA reads TGTGCCAGCAGCCTAACCCCTACACGGACTAGCAGAATCTACGAGCAGTACTTC.

The chain is built from TRBV7-2 and TRBJ1-2, with TRBD1 matching 7 bases. The CDR3 is 11 residues long. Germline CDR1 and CDR2: SGHTA and FQGNSA. V dropped 6 bases and J dropped 14; count of bases not matched to a gene: 9. The CDR3 loop reads CASSATGERTF. The CDR3 nucleotides are TGTGCCAGCAGTGCTACAGGGGAGAGGACCTTC. Together with reference TRBV7-2 and TRBJ1-2, the CDR3 gives the full variable domain: GAGVSQSPSNKVTEKGKDVELRCDPISGHTALYWYRQSLGQGLEFLIYFQGNSAPDKSGLPSDRFSAERTGGSVSTLTIQRTQQEDSAVYLCASSATGERTFGSGTRLTVV.